The 10 T cell receptor beta chains in this list originate from one sample, sequenced in a study of chronic HIV infection and antiretroviral therapy. MiXCR was run by TCRdb on the 5' RACE reads, yielding one entry per CDR3 protein. The sample consists of around 31,000 distinct CDR3 sequences, over 7% of them appearing once. The sequenced sample was peripheral blood. These TCRs come from an adult who had HIV and had not received antiretroviral therapy, or was an uninfected healthy control (not recorded which).

The chain couples TRBV27 to TRBJ2-7; D is possibly TRBD2 (5 bases). The length of the CDR3 is 12 residues. V was pared by 3 bases and J by 6 bases, with 9 bases between. Germline CDR1 and CDR2: MNHEY and SMNVEV (reference sequence). The CDR3 loop is CASSFWSGEQYF. The CDR3 DNA sequence: TGTGCCAGCAGTTTTTGGAGCGGCGAGCAGTACTTC.

This clonotype was seen many times. This sequence joins TRBV5-5 and TRBJ1-2; D call uncertain. CDR3 length: 15 residues. Germline CDR1 is SGHKS and CDR2 is YYEKEE (reference sequence). V gave up 0 bases and J gave up 5 bases, with 14 bases separating them. CDR3 bases: TGTGCCAGCAGCTTGGTCCCCGTCACTGATTATGGCTACACCTTC. Its translation: CASSLVPVTDYGYTF.

The chain has TRBV29-1 and TRBJ2-2; 7 positions agree with TRBD1. This CDR3 has 13 residues. V dropped 6 bases and J dropped 7; count of bases not matched to a gene: 8. Germline values: CDR1 SQVTM, CDR2 ANQGSEA. CDR3 coding DNA: TGCAGCGTCACCACAGGGGACCACGGGGAGCTGTTTTTT. This sequence encodes CSVTTGDHGELFF.

Ten or more counts support this clonotype. The chain is built from TRBV6-6 and TRBJ1-5, with a possible D match to TRBD1 (5 bases). The CDR3 is 15 residues long. Germline V gives CDR1 MNHNY, CDR2 SVGAGI (reference sequence). V dropped 0 bases and J dropped 5 bases, with 11 bases sitting between them. The DNA of the CDR3 is TGTGCCAGCAGTTACTCTGGAACAGGCGATCAGCCCCAGCATTTT. It codes for CASSYSGTGDQPQHF.

This clonotype occurred many times. The chain carries TRBV29-1 and TRBJ2-3, with 7 bases lining up with TRBD2. V dropped 3 bases and J dropped 4; count of bases not matched to a gene: 7. Germline V CDR1 and CDR2: SQVTM, ANQGSEA. The CDR3 sequence is 14 residues long. CDR3 sequence: CSVESGGGADTQYF. The CDR3 nucleotides read TGCAGCGTTGAGTCGGGGGGAGGCGCAGATACGCAGTATTTT.

This chain joins TRBV5-4 and TRBJ2-3; TRBD2 agrees at 9 bases. The CDR3 covers 16 residues. Germline CDR1 is SGHNT and CDR2 is YYREEE (reference sequence). V shed 3 bases and J 6 bases; nucleotides not matched to a gene: 11. The CDR3 protein is CASSSPAGGPADTQYF. DNA of the CDR3: TGTGCCAGCAGCTCACCCGCGGGGGGGCCCGCGGATACGCAGTATTTT.

Many counts were recorded for this clonotype. The chain joins TRBV20-1 to TRBJ1-3; D is undetermined. V shed 4 bases and J shed 2 bases, with 9 bases lying between them. The V gene's germline CDR1 is DFQATT and CDR2 SNEGSKA (reference sequence). This CDR3 contains 13 residues. The CDR3: CSANSMAGNTIYF. For the CDR3, the DNA is TGCAGTGCTAACTCTATGGCTGGAAACACCATATATTTT.

In this sample, this clonotype turned up a few times. The chain has TRBV20-1 and TRBJ1-1, with 11 bases fitting TRBD1. Germline CDR1 DFQATT, CDR2 SNEGSKA (reference sequence). The CDR3 is 16 amino acids. J lost 0 bases, V lost 5 bases, and 8 bases had no gene match. CDR3 protein: CSAGGTGGIMNTEAFF. DNA for the CDR3: TGCAGTGCTGGAGGGACAGGGGGTATTATGAACACTGAAGCTTTCTTT.

The table lists this clonotype with many counts. The CDR3 nucleotides are TGTGCCAGCAGTTCCGCGGGACAGGGGAGTAGCGGGGTCTACAATGAGCAGTTCTTC. Protein product: CASSSAGQGSSGVYNEQFF. The gene calls are TRBV28 and TRBJ2-1; 10 bases match TRBD1. Germline loops: CDR1 MDHEN, CDR2 SYDVKM. The V and J ends lost 4 bases and 3 bases, in that order; junction bases with no gene match: 15. This CDR3 has 19 amino acids.

This clonotype has more than one count but fewer than ten. J is TRBJ1-5 and V is TRBV5-1; 9 bases align to TRBD1. The CDR3 is made up of 14 amino acids. Germline CDR1 and CDR2: SGHRS and YFSETQ. Trimming cost V 1 base and J 5 bases; bases outside gene matches: 1. CDR3 DNA sequence: TGCGCCAGCAGCTTGACAGGGGGCGATCAGCCCCAGCATTTT. Its protein product is CASSLTGGDQPQHF.